Included here is one T cell receptor (beta chain) sequence, with context. Per the study methods: Nucleated cell counts were estimated from reference gene primer amplification. The data were produced by immunoSEQ multiplex PCR, yet TCRdb's version contains in-frame clones alone and is incomplete. V and J calls and clone size are given by that table; D and trimming were obtained from the DNA. This table has approximately 140,000 clones, 70% to 90% appearing once. This specimen belongs to a study of blood T cell repertoires in COVID-19. A Seattle source enrolled patients during active infection and followed them longitudinally. Sequencing was performed on peripheral blood. This TCR came from an older woman with COVID-19, enrolled during active disease.

This CDR3 is CASRSGGSEAFF. DNA for the CDR3: TGTGCCAGCAGATCAGGGGGCAGTGAAGCTTTCTTT. V and J are TRBV6-5 and TRBJ1-1, with TRBD1 identical over 8 bases. Per germline, CDR1 MNHEY and CDR2 SVGAGI. The CDR3 totals 12 residues. The V segment lost 6 bases and the J segment 7 bases; nucleotides outside the gene matches: 4.